The 29 T cell receptor beta chains below were found in one sample sequenced in a study of blood T cell repertoires in COVID-19. Measured with immunoSEQ multiplex PCR; TCRdb has only the in-frame clones, and not every one. The sample includes about 250,000 clones, 90% of them seen just once. The sequencing input was peripheral blood. The receptors were sampled from a woman aged 60-75 years with COVID-19, enrolled during active disease.

The rearrangement links TRBV2 to TRBJ2-7; 8 bases align to TRBD2. The CDR3 sequence is 14 residues long. J was trimmed by 1 base and V by 8 bases; bases with no gene match: 7. Germline loops: CDR1 SNHLY, CDR2 FYNNEI. The CDR3 region has the DNA TGTGCCAGCCGGGAGGGGACATATTCCTACGAGCAGTACTTC. Translated, it gives CASREGTYSYEQYF.

J is TRBJ1-5 and V is TRBV5-5; 7 bases align to TRBD1. Germline assignment: CDR1 SGHKS and CDR2 YYEKEE (reference sequence). This CDR3 is built from 14 residues. The junction had 12 bases not matched to a gene; V was cut back by 4 bases and J by 11 bases. DNA of the CDR3: TGTGCCAGCAGCCACAACGTCGACAGGGAGGCCCAGCATTTT. This encodes CASSHNVDREAQHF.

V is TRBV7-2 and J is TRBJ1-6; D perhaps matches TRBD1 (6 bases). The CDR3 is 12 amino acids. Trimming removed 5 bases at V and 14 bases at J, with 13 bases between. Germline V CDR1 and CDR2: SGHTA, FQGNSA. The CDR3 protein is CASSTLRGTLHF. The CDR3 bases are TGTGCCAGCAGCACCCTAAGGGGGACCCTCCACTTT.

CDR3 sequence reads: CAWTSGTGGEKLFF. The DNA of the CDR3 is TGTGCCTGGACCTCCGGGACAGGGGGCGAAAAACTGTTTTTT. The rearrangement uses TRBV30 and TRBJ1-4; 12 nucleotides line up with TRBD1. CDR3 length: 14 amino acids. V lost 4 bases and J lost 8; bases outside the gene matches: 5. From germline, CDR1 is GTSNPN and CDR2 SVGIG (reference sequence).

This chain connects TRBV19 to TRBJ1-6; tentatively, D is TRBD1 (5 bases). The V end lost 6 bases, the J end lost 0 bases, and 18 bases lay between the germline ends. The CDR3 has 18 amino acids. Looked up from germline, CDR1 is LNHDA and CDR2 is SQIVND (reference sequence). CDR3 in amino acids: CASSPRVRGGSYNSPLHF. The CDR3, as DNA: TGTGCCAGTAGCCCCCGCGTGAGGGGAGGCTCCTATAATTCACCCCTCCACTTT.

This clone was seen just once. V gene TRBV12-3 or TRBV12-4 combines with J gene TRBJ1-2, with D maybe TRBD1 (6 bases). The CDR3 runs to 13 residues. V lost 2 bases to trimming and J lost 7 bases, with 11 bases between them. CDR3 amino acids: CASSLTGYAGYTF. Written as DNA, the CDR3 is TGTGCCAGCAGTTTAACAGGGTATGCTGGCTACACCTTC.

This chain connects TRBV30 to TRBJ1-5; perhaps TRBD1 as D (6 bases). CDR1 GTSNPN and CDR2 SVGIG come from the germline V gene (reference sequence). V lost 2 bases and J lost 3, with 8 bases in between. The CDR3 extends over 13 amino acids. CDR3 region: CAWSNRDNQPQHF. CDR3 coding DNA: TGTGCCTGGAGTAACAGGGACAATCAGCCCCAGCATTTT. Based on the CDR3 plus reference TRBV30 and TRBJ1-5, the full variable domain is SQTIHQWPATLVQPVGSPLSLECTVEGTSNPNLYWYRQAAGRGLQLLFYSVGIGQISSEVPQNLSASRPQDRQFILSSKKLLLSDSGFYLCAWSNRDNQPQHFGDGTRLSIL.

The J gene is TRBJ1-2, the V gene TRBV2, with a tentative D call TRBD1 (5 bases). The CDR3 extends over 14 amino acids. The V gene lost 4 bases and the J gene lost 8 bases, with 17 bases spanning the gap. CDR1 is SNHLY and CDR2 is FYNNEI in the germline V gene. This CDR3 is CASSVSTDYAGYTF. CDR3 DNA: TGTGCCAGCAGTGTATCGACAGATTATGCCGGCTACACCTTC.

The chain is built from TRBV15 and TRBJ2-1, with 13 bases lining up with TRBD2. Germline V gene lookup returns CDR1 LNHNV and CDR2 YYDKDF (reference sequence). The CDR3 totals 15 residues. V dropped 6 bases and J dropped 7; count of bases not matched to a gene: 6. The CDR3 is CATSTLAGGRNEQFF. CDR3 DNA: TGTGCCACCAGTACACTAGCGGGGGGGCGGAATGAGCAGTTCTTC.

V and J are TRBV18 and TRBJ1-2; D possibly corresponds to TRBD1 (5 bases). There are 12 residues in the CDR3. Germline loops: CDR1 KGHSH, CDR2 LQKENI. Trimming left V 5 bases short and J 5 bases short, with 9 bases between. Here the CDR3 reads CASSTTEYGYTF. The CDR3, as DNA: TGTGCCAGCTCAACGACAGAATATGGCTACACCTTC.

The V gene is TRBV5-8, the J gene TRBJ2-6; tentatively, D is TRBD1 (6 bases). Trimming removed 0 bases from V and 9 bases from J, with 10 bases in between. Germline lookup yields CDR1 SGHTS and CDR2 YDEGEE. The CDR3 has 14 residues. The chain's CDR3 is CASSLAVQGNVLTF. CDR3 DNA: TGTGCCAGCAGCTTGGCCGTACAGGGCAACGTCCTGACTTTC.

Turning to this clone: Other DNA sequences in this sample translate to the same CDR3. The CDR3 coding sequence is TGTGCCAGTAGTATCGGCCAGGGTAATCAGCCCCAGCATTTT. Translating it yields CASSIGQGNQPQHF. The chain carries TRBV19 and TRBJ1-5, with a tentative D call TRBD1 (5 bases). Trimming stripped 3 bases from V and 4 bases from J, with 10 bases between. This CDR3 region has 14 residues. CDR1 is LNHDA, CDR2 SQIVND, per germline (reference sequence).

This chain uses TRBV19 with TRBJ2-1; D ambiguous. Trimming left V 5 bases short and J 8 bases short, with 25 bases between. The CDR3 consists of 17 residues. Germline V CDR1 and CDR2: LNHDA, SQIVND (reference sequence). The DNA for the CDR3 is TGTGCCAGTAGTCATAACGTCCAGATTACCTCGAGGTATGAGCAGTTCTTC. Translated, it gives CASSHNVQITSRYEQFF.

The chain links TRBV5-4 to TRBJ2-5; 9 nucleotides match TRBD2. Germline CDR1 SGHNT, CDR2 YYREEE (reference sequence). V lost 1 base to trimming and J lost 2 bases; unmatched junction nucleotides: 3. The CDR3 sequence is 15 residues long. The CDR3 sequence is CASSLFLAGQETQYF. The CDR3 nucleotides read TGTGCCAGCAGCTTGTTCCTAGCGGGGCAAGAGACCCAGTACTTC.

This chain links TRBV5-1 with TRBJ2-7; TRBD1 agrees at 7 bases. Trimming cost V 5 bases and J 0 bases; bases outside gene matches: 8. Germline V gene data show CDR1 as SGHRS and CDR2 as YFSETQ. The CDR3 covers 15 residues. The CDR3 loop is CASRPNRDSSYEQYF. The CDR3 coding sequence is TGCGCCAGCAGACCAAACAGGGACAGCTCCTACGAGCAGTACTTC.

J is TRBJ2-3 and V is TRBV5-6; TRBD2 matches at 7 bases. Germline lookup yields CDR1 SGHDT and CDR2 YYEEEE. CDR3 length equals 16 residues. Unmatched junction bases numbered 6, after V lost 0 bases and J lost 2 bases. The DNA of the CDR3 is TGTGCCAGCAGCTTGGCGGGGGGACTTACCACAGATACGCAGTATTTT. Protein sequence: CASSLAGGLTTDTQYF.

The V call is TRBV7-9, the J call TRBJ1-4; no reliable D call. Germline CDR1 SEHNR, CDR2 FQNEAQ (reference sequence). V dropped 2 bases and J dropped 7 bases, with 8 bases sitting between them. This CDR3 region has 13 residues. The DNA of the CDR3 is TGTGCCAGCAGCTTATCAGGAGGTGAAAAACTGTTTTTT. Translation gives CASSLSGGEKLFF.

The chain employs TRBV11-3 and TRBJ1-2, with 7 bases lining up with TRBD1. The CDR3 sequence is 17 residues long. Germline V gene lookup returns CDR1 SGHNT and CDR2 YENEEA. V lost 3 bases and J lost 9; bases outside the gene matches: 19. The CDR3 loop is CASSFPTRQGAGVRYTF. DNA for the CDR3: TGTGCCAGCAGCTTTCCTACGAGACAGGGAGCAGGAGTTCGCTACACCTTC.

The chain joins TRBV4-3 to TRBJ1-4, with unresolved D. The germline V gene encodes CDR1 LGHNA and CDR2 YSLEER. The CDR3 loop spans 15 amino acids. Trimming stripped 0 bases from V and 4 bases from J, with 9 bases between. Here the CDR3 DNA reads TGCGCCAGCAGCCAAGATCCTGAGAGTAATGAAAAACTGTTTTTT. Translated: CASSQDPESNEKLFF.

This clone was detected only a few times. The chain couples TRBV7-3 to TRBJ1-1, with TRBD1 matching over 10 bases. The V and J ends lost 8 bases and 3 bases, in that order; junction bases with no gene match: 12. The CDR3 is 16 amino acids. In germline, CDR1 is SGHTA, CDR2 FQGTGA. The CDR3 here is CASALLGTGVHTEAFF. The CDR3, as DNA: TGTGCCAGCGCTCTCCTTGGGACAGGGGTCCACACTGAAGCTTTCTTT. Variable domain in full (rest from reference TRBV7-3 and TRBJ1-1): GAGVSQTPSNKVTEKGKYVELRCDPISGHTALYWYRQSLGQGPEFLIYFQGTGAADDSGLPNDRFFAVRPEGSVSTLKIQRTERGDSAVYLCASALLGTGVHTEAFFGQGTRLTVV.

The J gene is TRBJ2-1, the V gene TRBV7-6; D is perhaps TRBD2 (7 bases). The germline CDR1 and CDR2 sequences are SGHVS and FNYEAQ. Trimming left V 2 bases short and J 2 bases short, with 13 bases between. The CDR3 is 16 residues long. CDR3 in DNA: TGTGCCAGCAGCTTAAGGGGCGGGGGCGCCTACAATGAGCAGTTCTTC. Amino acid sequence: CASSLRGGGAYNEQFF.

The genes are TRBV4-3 and TRBJ1-2; TRBD1 is a possible D gene (6 bases). Germline V gene data show CDR1 as LGHNA and CDR2 as YSLEER. The ends were cut back, 2 bases at V and 4 bases at J, with 14 bases in the middle. The CDR3 has 15 residues. Here the CDR3 reads CASSQSLGGSYGYTF. The CDR3 coding sequence is TGCGCCAGCAGCCAATCCCTAGGGGGATCCTATGGCTACACCTTC.

The CDR3 region has the DNA TGTGCCTGGAGTGTATCCAATAACTATGGCTACACCTTC. Amino acids: CAWSVSNNYGYTF. The chain couples TRBV30 to TRBJ1-2; D call uncertain. V lost 0 bases to trimming and J lost 1 base, with 6 bases between them. Per the germline V gene, CDR1 is GTSNPN and CDR2 is SVGIG (reference sequence). This CDR3 has 13 amino acids.

The chain joins TRBV6-5 to TRBJ1-1; the D gene is possibly TRBD1 (5 bases). With 4 bases removed from V and 7 bases from J, the gap between germline ends came to 16 bases. The CDR3 has 14 residues. The germline V gene encodes CDR1 MNHEY and CDR2 SVGAGI. The CDR3 DNA sequence: TGTGCCAGCAGTTCGCCCTACAGGACCGATGAAGCTTTCTTT. This encodes CASSSPYRTDEAFF.

The chain carries TRBV6-2 or TRBV6-3 and TRBJ2-3; 7 bases fit TRBD2. The CDR3 length is 16 residues. Germline V CDR1 and CDR2: MNHEY, SVGEGT. Trimming removed 2 bases from V and 2 bases from J; junction bases left unmatched: 7. CDR3: CASSYASSGNTDTQYF. The CDR3 DNA is TGTGCCAGCAGTTACGCGTCTAGCGGAAACACAGATACGCAGTATTTT.

J is TRBJ1-1 and V is TRBV20-1; the match to TRBD1 covers 7 bases. This CDR3 is 12 amino acids long. Germline CDR1 reads DFQATT; CDR2 reads SNEGSKA (reference sequence). V shed 3 bases and J 10 bases; nucleotides not matched to a gene: 8. DNA of the CDR3: TGCAGTGCTAGTGAGAGGGGACAGCCAGCTTTCTTT. This sequence encodes CSASERGQPAFF.

V is TRBV11-3 and J is TRBJ1-3; D is possibly TRBD1 (5 bases). V lost 5 bases and J 0 bases, leaving 17 bases between the germline ends. Germline V gene lookup returns CDR1 SGHNT and CDR2 YENEEA. There are 17 residues in the CDR3. The CDR3 sequence: CASSPGLGGNSGNTIYF. The CDR3 DNA follows: TGTGCCAGCAGCCCTGGTTTGGGGGGAAACTCTGGAAACACCATATATTTT.

V usage is TRBV6-6 and J usage is TRBJ2-5; D is possibly TRBD1 (5 bases). The CDR3 totals 16 residues. Trimming took off 2 bases at V and 3 bases at J, with 16 bases between the two ends. CDR1 and CDR2 from the germline V gene are MNHNY and SVGAGI (reference sequence). Here the CDR3 DNA reads TGTGCCAGCAGTTACGCCAAGATAGGCAGGGAAGAGACCCAGTACTTC. It translates to CASSYAKIGREETQYF.

The chain couples TRBV19 to TRBJ2-7; 7 bases are a match to TRBD2. V lost 1 base to trimming and J lost 1 base; unmatched junction nucleotides: 13. The CDR3 is 18 residues long. Germline V gene data show CDR1 as LNHDA and CDR2 as SQIVND (reference sequence). CDR3 bases: TGTGCCAGTAGTATAGGTCCGCCATGGCGGGGGATTTCCTACGAGCAGTACTTC. Translation gives CASSIGPPWRGISYEQYF. The full variable domain, rest sourced from reference TRBV19 and TRBJ2-7, is DGGITQSPKYLFRKEGQNVTLSCEQNLNHDAMYWYRQDPGQGLRLIYYSQIVNDFQKGDIAEGYSVSREKKESFPLTVTSAQKNPTAFYLCASSIGPPWRGISYEQYFGPGTRLTVT.